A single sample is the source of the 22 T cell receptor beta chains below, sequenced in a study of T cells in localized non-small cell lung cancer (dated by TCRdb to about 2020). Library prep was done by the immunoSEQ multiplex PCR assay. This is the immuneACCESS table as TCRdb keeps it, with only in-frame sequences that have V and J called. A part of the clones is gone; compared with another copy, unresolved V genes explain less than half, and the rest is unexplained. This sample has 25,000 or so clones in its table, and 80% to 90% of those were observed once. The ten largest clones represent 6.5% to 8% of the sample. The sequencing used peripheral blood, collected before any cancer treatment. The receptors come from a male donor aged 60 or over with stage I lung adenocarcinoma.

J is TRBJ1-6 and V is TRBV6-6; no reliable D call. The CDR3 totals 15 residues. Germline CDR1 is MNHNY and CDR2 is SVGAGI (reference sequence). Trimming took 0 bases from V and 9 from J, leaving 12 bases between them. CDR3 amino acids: CASSYSTVGASPLHF. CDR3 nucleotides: TGTGCCAGCAGTTACTCAACGGTGGGAGCTTCACCCCTCCACTTT.

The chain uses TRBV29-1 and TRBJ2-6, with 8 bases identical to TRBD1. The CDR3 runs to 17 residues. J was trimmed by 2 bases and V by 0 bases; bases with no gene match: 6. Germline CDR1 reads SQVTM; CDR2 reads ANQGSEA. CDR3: CSVEDPQGATGANVLTF. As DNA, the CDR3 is TGCAGCGTTGAAGATCCTCAGGGGGCAACTGGGGCCAACGTCCTGACTTTC.

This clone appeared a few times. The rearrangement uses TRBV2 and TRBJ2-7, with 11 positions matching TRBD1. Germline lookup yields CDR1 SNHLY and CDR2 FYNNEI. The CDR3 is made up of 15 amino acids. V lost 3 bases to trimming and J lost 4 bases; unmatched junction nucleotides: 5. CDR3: CASSEGQGGLYEQYF. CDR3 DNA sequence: TGTGCCAGCAGTGAGGGACAGGGGGGTTTGTACGAGCAGTACTTC.

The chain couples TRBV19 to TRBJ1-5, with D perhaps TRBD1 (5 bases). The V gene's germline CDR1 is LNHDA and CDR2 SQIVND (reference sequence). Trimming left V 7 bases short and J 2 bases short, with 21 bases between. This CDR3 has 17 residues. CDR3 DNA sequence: TGTGCCAGTACCCTCTTGGGAGGGGCGCAGGGCAATCAGCCCCAGCATTTT. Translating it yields CASTLLGGAQGNQPQHF. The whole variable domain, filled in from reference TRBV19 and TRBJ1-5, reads DGGITQSPKYLFRKEGQNVTLSCEQNLNHDAMYWYRQDPGQGLRLIYYSQIVNDFQKGDIAEGYSVSREKKESFPLTVTSAQKNPTAFYLCASTLLGGAQGNQPQHFGDGTRLSIL.

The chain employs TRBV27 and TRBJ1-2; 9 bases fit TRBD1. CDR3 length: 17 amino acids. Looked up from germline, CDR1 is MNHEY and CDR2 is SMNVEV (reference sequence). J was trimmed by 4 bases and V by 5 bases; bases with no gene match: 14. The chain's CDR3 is CASSLTPTGGRGYGYTF. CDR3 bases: TGTGCCAGCAGTCTCACCCCCACAGGGGGCCGTGGCTATGGCTACACCTTC.

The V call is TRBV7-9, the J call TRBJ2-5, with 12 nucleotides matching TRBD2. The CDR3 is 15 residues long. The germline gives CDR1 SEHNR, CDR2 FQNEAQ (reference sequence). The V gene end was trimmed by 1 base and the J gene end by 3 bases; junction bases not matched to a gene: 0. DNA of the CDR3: TGTGCCAGCAGCTTAGGGACTAGCGGGAAAGAGACCCAGTACTTC. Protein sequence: CASSLGTSGKETQYF.

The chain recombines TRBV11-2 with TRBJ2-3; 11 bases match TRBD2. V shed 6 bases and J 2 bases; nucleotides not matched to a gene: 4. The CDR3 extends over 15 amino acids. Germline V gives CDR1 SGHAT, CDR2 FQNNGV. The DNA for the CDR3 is TGTGCCAGCAGGAAGACTAGCGGGATCACAGATACGCAGTATTTT. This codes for CASRKTSGITDTQYF.

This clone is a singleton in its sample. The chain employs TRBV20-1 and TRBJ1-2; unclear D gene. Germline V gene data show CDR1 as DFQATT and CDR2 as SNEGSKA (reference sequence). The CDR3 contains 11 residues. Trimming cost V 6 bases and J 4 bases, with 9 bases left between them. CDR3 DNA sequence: TGCAGTGCGCCGGACGGCTATGGCTACACCTTC. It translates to CSAPDGYGYTF.

CDR3 bases: TGTGCCAGCAGTTTAGAGACAGCTTATTCGAACACCGGGGAGCTGTTTTTT. Translating it yields CASSLETAYSNTGELFF. The rearrangement joins TRBV27 to TRBJ2-2; D may be TRBD1 (5 bases). The CDR3 is 17 residues long. Trimming took off 2 bases at V and 0 bases at J, with 13 bases between the two ends. Germline V gene sequence: CDR1 MNHEY, CDR2 SMNVEV (reference sequence).

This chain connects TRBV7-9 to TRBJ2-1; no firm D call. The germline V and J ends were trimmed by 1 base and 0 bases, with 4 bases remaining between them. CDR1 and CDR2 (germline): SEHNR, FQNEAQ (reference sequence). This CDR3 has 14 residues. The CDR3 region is CASSLGVSYNEQFF. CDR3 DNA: TGTGCCAGCAGCTTAGGGGTCTCCTACAATGAGCAGTTCTTC.

CDR3 sequence (DNA): TGTGCCAGCACATGGACAGCCGGAGCTTTCTTT. This translates into CASTWTAGAFF. The chain joins TRBV2 to TRBJ1-1; tentative D call: TRBD1 (6 bases). This CDR3 is 11 amino acids long. Trimming pared 7 bases from V and 10 bases from J, leaving 13 bases between. Germline V gives CDR1 SNHLY, CDR2 FYNNEI.

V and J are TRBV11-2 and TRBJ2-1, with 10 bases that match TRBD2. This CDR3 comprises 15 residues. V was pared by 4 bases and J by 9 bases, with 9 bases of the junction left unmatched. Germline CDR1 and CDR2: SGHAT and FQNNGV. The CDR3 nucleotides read TGTGCCAGCAGCTCCACAGCGGGGGGGCATCGTGAGCAGTTCTTC. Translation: CASSSTAGGHREQFF.

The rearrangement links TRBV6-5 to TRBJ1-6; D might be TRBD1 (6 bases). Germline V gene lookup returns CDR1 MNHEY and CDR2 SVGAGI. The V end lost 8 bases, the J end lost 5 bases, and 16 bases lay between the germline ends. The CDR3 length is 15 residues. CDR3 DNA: TGTGCCAGCGGATATCAACAGGGTGATAATTCACCCCTCCACTTT. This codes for CASGYQQGDNSPLHF.

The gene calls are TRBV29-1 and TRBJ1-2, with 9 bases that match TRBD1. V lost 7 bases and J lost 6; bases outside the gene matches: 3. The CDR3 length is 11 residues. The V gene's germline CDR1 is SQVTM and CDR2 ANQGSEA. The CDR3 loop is CSAGQGNGYTF. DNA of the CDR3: TGCAGCGCAGGACAGGGGAATGGCTACACCTTC.

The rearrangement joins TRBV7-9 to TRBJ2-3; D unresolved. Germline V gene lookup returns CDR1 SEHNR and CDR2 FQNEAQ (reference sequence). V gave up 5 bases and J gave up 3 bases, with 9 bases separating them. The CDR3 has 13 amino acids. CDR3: CASSRVRTDTQYF. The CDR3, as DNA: TGTGCCAGCAGCCGTGTCCGGACAGATACGCAGTATTTT.

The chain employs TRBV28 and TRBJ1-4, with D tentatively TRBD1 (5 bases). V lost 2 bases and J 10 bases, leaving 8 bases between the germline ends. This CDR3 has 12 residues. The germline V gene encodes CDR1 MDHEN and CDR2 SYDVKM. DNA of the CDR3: TGTGCCAGCAGTTTAAAAAGGGGAAAACTGTTTTTT. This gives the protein CASSLKRGKLFF.

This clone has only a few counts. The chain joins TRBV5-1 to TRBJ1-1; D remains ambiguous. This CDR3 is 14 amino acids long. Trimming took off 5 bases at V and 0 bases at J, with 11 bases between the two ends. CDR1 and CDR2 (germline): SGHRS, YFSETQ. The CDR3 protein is CASSYGNLNTEAFF. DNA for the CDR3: TGCGCCAGCAGTTATGGGAATCTGAACACTGAAGCTTTCTTT.

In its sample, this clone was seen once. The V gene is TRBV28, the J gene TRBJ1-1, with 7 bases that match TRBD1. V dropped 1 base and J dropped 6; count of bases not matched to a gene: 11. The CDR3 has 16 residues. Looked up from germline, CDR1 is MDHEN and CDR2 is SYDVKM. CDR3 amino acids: CASSLSGTVPRAEAFF. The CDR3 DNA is TGTGCCAGCAGTTTATCCGGGACAGTGCCTCGGGCTGAAGCTTTCTTT.

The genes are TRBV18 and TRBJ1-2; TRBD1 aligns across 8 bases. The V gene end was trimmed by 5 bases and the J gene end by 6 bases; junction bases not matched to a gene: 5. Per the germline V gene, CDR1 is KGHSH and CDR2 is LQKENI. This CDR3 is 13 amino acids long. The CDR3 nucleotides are TGTGCCAGCTCAGTCGGACAGGGTAATGGCTACACCTTC. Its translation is CASSVGQGNGYTF.

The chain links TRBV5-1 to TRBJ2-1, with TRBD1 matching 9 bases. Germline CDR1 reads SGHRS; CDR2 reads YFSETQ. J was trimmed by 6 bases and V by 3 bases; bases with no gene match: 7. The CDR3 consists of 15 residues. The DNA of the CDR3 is TGCGCCAGCAGCTATATTACAGGGGGCGGCAATGAGCAGTTCTTC. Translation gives CASSYITGGGNEQFF. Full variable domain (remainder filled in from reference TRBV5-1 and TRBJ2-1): KAGVTQTPRYLIKTRGQQVTLSCSPISGHRSVSWYQQTPGQGLQFLFEYFSETQRNKGNFPGRFSGRQFSNSRSEMNVSTLELGDSALYLCASSYITGGGNEQFFGPGTRLTVL.

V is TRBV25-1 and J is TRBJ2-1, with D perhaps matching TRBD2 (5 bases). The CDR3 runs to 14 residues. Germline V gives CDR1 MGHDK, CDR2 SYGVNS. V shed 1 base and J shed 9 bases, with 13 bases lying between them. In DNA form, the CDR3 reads TGTGCCAGCAGTGAATTGAAGGGTGCGGGTGAGCAGTTCTTC. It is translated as CASSELKGAGEQFF.

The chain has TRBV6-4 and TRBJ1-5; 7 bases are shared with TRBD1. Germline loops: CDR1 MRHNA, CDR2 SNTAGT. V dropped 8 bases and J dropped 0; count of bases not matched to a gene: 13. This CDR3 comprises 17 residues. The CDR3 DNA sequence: TGTGCCAGCGCTCCGCCGCAGGGACAGTTTAGCAATCAGCCCCAGCATTTT. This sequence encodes CASAPPQGQFSNQPQHF.